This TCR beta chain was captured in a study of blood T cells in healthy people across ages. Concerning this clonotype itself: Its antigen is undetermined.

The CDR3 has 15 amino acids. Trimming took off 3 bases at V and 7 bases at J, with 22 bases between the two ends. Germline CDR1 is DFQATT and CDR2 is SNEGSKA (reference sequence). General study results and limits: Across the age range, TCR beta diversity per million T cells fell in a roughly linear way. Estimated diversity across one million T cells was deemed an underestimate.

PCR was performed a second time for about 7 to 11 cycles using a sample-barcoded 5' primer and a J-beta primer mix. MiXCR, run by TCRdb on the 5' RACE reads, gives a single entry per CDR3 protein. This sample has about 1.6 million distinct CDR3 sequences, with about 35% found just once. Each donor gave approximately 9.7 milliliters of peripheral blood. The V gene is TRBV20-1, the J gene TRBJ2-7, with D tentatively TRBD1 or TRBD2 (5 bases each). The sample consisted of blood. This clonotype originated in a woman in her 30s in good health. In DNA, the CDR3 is TGCAGTGCTAGTGAGGAGACAGCGAACCGGAGGGAGCAGTACTTC. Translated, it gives CSASEETANRREQYF.